One and the same sample provided the 29 T cell receptor beta chains below, sequenced in a study of Graves' ophthalmopathy and Graves' hyperthyroidism. RNA transcripts were the template, and TCR beta CDR3 regions were amplified from them. Second-round multiplex PCR came after first-round RT-PCR with HTBI primers. TCRdb fed the multiplex PCR reads into MiXCR, producing one record per CDR3 protein. This table holds about 550,000 distinct CDR3 sequences, less than 40% found once. Sequencing was carried out using peripheral blood or thyroid tissue (not recorded which). The receptors derive from an adult man with Graves' hyperthyroidism.

The chain links TRBV7-8 to TRBJ2-7, with D possibly matching TRBD2 (6 bases). The J call may be in error: the DNA end matches TRBJ2-1 better. Germline V gives CDR1 SGHVS, CDR2 FQNEAQ. The CDR3 extends over 13 amino acids. The CDR3 bases are TGTGCCAGCAGCTTAGCGCGGGACGGTGAGCAGTTCTTC. It translates to CASSLARDGEQFF.

Turning to this clonotype: A clone one base away is much larger, so this may be a read error. V usage is TRBV6-5 and J usage is TRBJ2-5; D possibly uses TRBD1 or TRBD2 (6 bases each). Per germline, CDR1 MNHEY and CDR2 SVGAGI. This CDR3 comprises 15 residues. CDR3 bases: TGTGCCAGCAGTGGGGGGCGAGGGAGAGGAGAGACCCAGTGCTTC. It specifies CASSGGRGRGETQCF.

This clonotype came up a few times. The V gene is TRBV12-3 or TRBV12-4, the J gene TRBJ2-7; D not certain. V was trimmed by 3 bases and J by 6 bases, leaving 15 bases between them. CDR3 length: 14 amino acids. CDR3 amino acids: CASSLKGGAGEQYF. DNA for the CDR3: TGTGCCAGCAGTTTGAAAGGCGGTGCCGGCGAGCAGTACTTC.

This clonotype occurred many times. The V gene is TRBV7-2, the J gene TRBJ1-5; D possibly corresponds to TRBD1 (6 bases). Germline V gene lookup returns CDR1 SGHTA and CDR2 FQGNSA. The CDR3 has 18 amino acids. V was clipped by 1 base and J by 3 bases, with 19 bases between them. In DNA, the CDR3 is TGTGCCAGCAGCTTAGAGCCCGGGGGCCAGGGAAACAATCAGCCCCAGCATTTT. Protein product: CASSLEPGGQGNNQPQHF. The entire variable domain, with the rest obtained from reference TRBV7-2 and TRBJ1-5, is as follows: GAGVSQSPSNKVTEKGKDVELRCDPISGHTALYWYRQSLGQGLEFLIYFQGNSAPDKSGLPSDRFSAERTGGSVSTLTIQRTQQEDSAVYLCASSLEPGGQGNNQPQHFGDGTRLSIL.

This clonotype was seen repeatedly, ten times or more. The chain joins TRBV20-1 to TRBJ1-6; 7 bases map to TRBD1. The length of the CDR3 is 15 residues. The germline V gene has CDR1 DFQATT and CDR2 SNEGSKA (reference sequence). V shed 5 bases and J 1 base; nucleotides not matched to a gene: 5. The CDR3 loop reads CSARRQGSYNSPLHF. CDR3 nucleotides: TGCAGTGCTCGGCGACAGGGTTCCTATAATTCACCCCTCCACTTT.

The chain is built from TRBV20-1 and TRBJ2-3; 10 nucleotides match TRBD1. Germline CDR1 and CDR2: DFQATT and SNEGSKA (reference sequence). V lost 0 bases, J lost 4 bases, and 4 bases stayed unmatched. CDR3 size: 15 residues. CDR3 loop: CSARDPTGGADTQYF. The CDR3 nucleotides are TGCAGTGCTAGAGACCCGACAGGGGGCGCAGATACGCAGTATTTT.

In this sample, this clonotype turned up a few times. The chain couples TRBV30 to TRBJ2-7; D could derive from TRBD1 or TRBD2 (6 bases each). The germline CDR1 and CDR2 sequences are GTSNPN and SVGIG (reference sequence). Trimming removed 2 bases at V and 5 bases at J, with 13 bases between. The CDR3 is 13 amino acids. CDR3 residues: CAWSLTGANEQYF. In DNA, the CDR3 is TGTGCCTGGAGTCTAACGGGGGCCAACGAGCAGTACTTC.

This clonotype was seen a single time. V usage is TRBV9 and J usage is TRBJ2-5; 7 nucleotides line up with TRBD1. The CDR3 extends over 14 amino acids. The V segment lost 3 bases and the J segment 4 bases; nucleotides outside the gene matches: 6. Looked up from germline, CDR1 is SGDLS and CDR2 is YYNGEE. The chain's CDR3 is CASSGPTGTETQYF. The CDR3 region has the DNA TGTGCCAGCAGCGGGCCGACAGGGACAGAGACCCAGTACTTC. The variable domain in full, with the rest retrieved from reference TRBV9 and TRBJ2-5, is DSGVTQTPKHLITATGQRVTLRCSPRSGDLSVYWYQQSLDQGLQFLIQYYNGEERAKGNILERFSAQQFPDLHSELNLSSLELGDSALYFCASSGPTGTETQYFGPGTRLLVL.

The rearrangement links TRBV24-1 to TRBJ2-7; TRBD1 aligns across 8 bases. Germline V gene sequence: CDR1 KGHDR, CDR2 SFDVKD. This CDR3 region has 11 residues. The ends lost 8 bases at V and 6 bases at J; junction bases unmatched: 2. The DNA of the CDR3 is TGTGCCACCATGACAGGGGTCGAGCAGTACTTC. Translated, it gives CATMTGVEQYF.

At least ten counts were recorded for this clonotype. This chain connects TRBV7-8 to TRBJ2-5; D gene unclear. Germline CDR1 is SGHVS and CDR2 is FQNEAQ. This CDR3 is 16 amino acids long. The V gene lost 2 bases and the J gene lost 7 bases, with 20 bases spanning the gap. The CDR3 loop is CASSLPQVDPVWTQYF. Written as DNA, the CDR3 is TGTGCCAGCAGCTTACCCCAAGTCGACCCGGTTTGGACCCAGTACTTC.

This clonotype was detected many times. The gene calls are TRBV7-9 and TRBJ2-5; 10 nucleotides line up with TRBD1. Germline CDR1 SEHNR, CDR2 FQNEAQ (reference sequence). The CDR3 length is 15 residues. V was clipped by 5 bases and J by 2 bases; unmatched bases: 5. In DNA, the CDR3 is TGTGCCAGCAGCGACCGGGACAGGGGACAAGAGACCCAGTACTTC. This sequence encodes CASSDRDRGQETQYF.

This clonotype was seen repeatedly, ten times or more. The chain joins TRBV10-3 to TRBJ1-5, with D maybe TRBD1 (6 bases). CDR3 length: 14 residues. CDR1 is ENHRY, CDR2 SYGVKD, per germline. The germline V and J ends were trimmed by 10 bases and 1 base, with 14 bases remaining between them. The CDR3 DNA sequence: TGTGCCACCGAGGGGGGGGAGAGCAATCAGCCCCAGCATTTT. This sequence encodes CATEGGESNQPQHF.

The table lists this clonotype with many counts. The chain links TRBV5-5 to TRBJ1-6, with D hard to call. This CDR3 spans 14 amino acids. Germline-derived CDR1 and CDR2 are SGHKS and YYEKEE (reference sequence). V was cut by 4 bases and J by 7 bases, with 12 bases left in between. Here the CDR3 DNA reads TGTGCCAGCAGCCCGAGGGATGGGAATTCACCCCTCCACTTT. This gives the protein CASSPRDGNSPLHF.

Many counts were recorded for this clonotype. The CDR3 here is CATSRATQETQYF. In DNA form, the CDR3 reads TGTGCCACCAGCAGAGCCACCCAAGAGACCCAGTACTTC. The rearrangement uses TRBV15 and TRBJ2-5; D gene uncertain. The CDR3 runs to 13 residues. V gave up 1 base and J gave up 1 base, with 4 bases separating them. Germline CDR1 reads LNHNV; CDR2 reads YYDKDF (reference sequence).

The CDR3 spells CATSSERRNSNQPQHF. The CDR3 region has the DNA TGTGCCACCAGCAGTGAAAGACGGAATAGCAATCAGCCCCAGCATTTT. The chain links TRBV15 to TRBJ1-5; D not resolved. V lost 3 bases to trimming and J lost 0 bases, with 12 bases between them. Germline CDR1 LNHNV, CDR2 YYDKDF (reference sequence). This CDR3 contains 16 residues. Supplemented by reference TRBV15 and TRBJ1-5, the full variable domain reads DAMVIQNPRYQVTQFGKPVTLSCSQTLNHNVMYWYQQKSSQAPKLLFHYYDKDFNNEADTPDNFQSRRPNTSFCFLDIRSPGLGDTAMYLCATSSERRNSNQPQHFGDGTRLSIL.

The chain recombines TRBV6-5 with TRBJ2-7, with 8 bases identical to TRBD1. The germline gives CDR1 MNHEY, CDR2 SVGAGI. Germline trimming cut 0 bases from V and 2 bases from J; bases unmatched to any gene: 3. This CDR3 spans 15 amino acids. CDR3 loop: CASSYSGQGTYEQYF. The CDR3 bases are TGTGCCAGCAGTTACTCCGGACAGGGAACCTACGAGCAGTACTTC.

The table lists this clonotype with many counts. The chain joins TRBV29-1 to TRBJ2-7; 10 bases are a match to TRBD2. The CDR3 is 16 residues long. Per the germline V gene, CDR1 is SQVTM and CDR2 is ANQGSEA. The trim removed 2 bases at V and 6 bases at J, leaving 13 bases unmatched. As DNA, the CDR3 is TGCAGCGTTGAAAAGATCGTAGCGGGAGGCCTCGCCGAGCAGTACTTC. This encodes CSVEKIVAGGLAEQYF.

V and J are TRBV5-1 and TRBJ2-5; 10 positions match TRBD2. The CDR3 sequence is 15 residues long. V lost 0 bases to trimming and J lost 3 bases; unmatched junction nucleotides: 2. Germline V gene lookup returns CDR1 SGHRS and CDR2 YFSETQ. The CDR3 coding sequence is TGCGCCAGCAGCTTGGCTGGGACTAGCGAAGAGACCCAGTACTTC. It yields the protein CASSLAGTSEETQYF.

In regard to this clonotype: One base away lies a much larger clone, so this may be a sequencing read error. The chain couples TRBV7-9 to TRBJ2-7; D remains unclear. The CDR3 is 13 residues long. The V end was cut by 5 bases, the J end by 7 bases, with 15 bases between. Germline loops: CDR1 SEHNR, CDR2 FQNEAQ (reference sequence). CDR3 nucleotides: TGTGCCAGCAGCCCCCTACTATACAATGAGCAGTACTTC. Translation: CASSPLLYNEQYF.

As for this clonotype: A much larger clone sits a single nucleotide away, making a read error possible. The rearrangement uses TRBV9 and TRBJ2-7, with D maybe TRBD1 (6 bases). V was shortened by 6 bases and J by 2 bases, with 12 bases between the two germline ends. The CDR3 has 13 amino acids. Germline values: CDR1 SGDLS, CDR2 YYNGEE. CDR3 sequence: CASTVTGPYEQYF. The CDR3 bases are TGTGCCAGCACCGTGACAGGCCCCTACGAGCAGTACTTC.

This rearrangement joins TRBV7-9 to TRBJ2-5; 10 positions match TRBD1. CDR3 length: 15 residues. Germline-derived CDR1 and CDR2 are SEHNR and FQNEAQ (reference sequence). V was pared by 5 bases and J by 5 bases, with 8 bases of the junction left unmatched. CDR3 amino acids: CASSTRTGGSETQYF. Here the CDR3 DNA reads TGTGCCAGCAGCACTCGGACAGGGGGATCGGAGACCCAGTACTTC.

This clonotype was detected many times. The chain is built from TRBV29-1 and TRBJ2-7; no clear D. The germline V gene encodes CDR1 SQVTM and CDR2 ANQGSEA. Trimming cost V 5 bases and J 3 bases, with 8 bases left between them. The CDR3 consists of 11 residues. The DNA for the CDR3 is TGCAGCGTTAGTTTAGACTACGAGCAGTACTTC. Its protein is CSVSLDYEQYF.

This clonotype came up many times. The chain combines TRBV12-3 or TRBV12-4 with TRBJ2-5; D unresolved. The V gene lost 5 bases and the J gene lost 5 bases, with 9 bases spanning the gap. This CDR3 comprises 12 residues. The chain's CDR3 is CASSPMGETQYF. The CDR3 region has the DNA TGTGCCAGCAGTCCCATGGGGGAGACCCAGTACTTC.

The rearrangement links TRBV10-3 to TRBJ2-5; D might be TRBD1 (6 bases). Per germline, CDR1 ENHRY and CDR2 SYGVKD. The CDR3 runs to 14 residues. The ends were cut back, 0 bases at V and 4 bases at J, with 9 bases in the middle. DNA of the CDR3: TGTGCCATCAGTGAGTCTAGAGGGGGAGAGACCCAGTACTTC. Protein: CAISESRGGETQYF.

The chain joins TRBV6-5 to TRBJ1-2; 7 bases match TRBD1. The CDR3 has 18 residues. Per germline, CDR1 MNHEY and CDR2 SVGAGI. V was clipped by 5 bases and J by 3 bases; unmatched bases: 18. The CDR3 region has the DNA TGTGCCAGCAGTCCTATACCCCGACGGGAGGGGGCGGACTATGGCTACACCTTC. As protein: CASSPIPRREGADYGYTF.

Only a few counts were recorded for this clonotype. The rearrangement uses TRBV19 and TRBJ1-2, with a possible D match to TRBD1 (5 bases). The germline V and J ends were trimmed by 5 bases and 2 bases, with 12 bases remaining between them. Germline V gives CDR1 LNHDA, CDR2 SQIVND (reference sequence). The CDR3 runs 14 residues. The CDR3 DNA reads as TGTGCCAGTAGTGCCGGGACGGGGAACTATGGCTACACCTTC. Translating it yields CASSAGTGNYGYTF.

This clonotype was counted many times. The rearrangement links TRBV13 to TRBJ2-5, with 10 bases that match TRBD1. Germline CDR1 PRHDT, CDR2 FYEKMQ (reference sequence). V shed 5 bases, J shed 5 bases, and the junction held 11 bases outside the gene matches. CDR3 length: 16 amino acids. The CDR3, as DNA: TGTGCCAGCAGCCACCGGGACAGGGGTTTGGTGGAGACCCAGTACTTC. It encodes CASSHRDRGLVETQYF.

The sample holds a few counts of this clonotype. V gene TRBV14 combines with J gene TRBJ2-3; D could derive from TRBD1 or TRBD2 (5 bases each). Germline CDR1 reads SGHDN; CDR2 reads FVKESK. CDR3 length: 14 amino acids. V gave up 1 base and J gave up 3 bases, with 8 bases separating them. This CDR3 is CASSQGGATDTQYF. The CDR3 DNA reads TGTGCCAGCAGCCAAGGAGGGGCTACAGATACGCAGTATTTT.

Ten or more counts support this clonotype. This chain links TRBV4-1 with TRBJ1-6, with D perhaps matching TRBD1 (6 bases). The CDR3 extends over 14 amino acids. CDR1 MGHRA and CDR2 YSYEKL come from the germline V gene. The V end was cut by 4 bases, the J end by 10 bases, with 14 bases between. CDR3 in amino acids: CASSLRQERSPLHF. The CDR3 DNA sequence: TGCGCCAGCAGCCTTAGACAGGAGCGGTCACCCCTCCACTTT.